A selection of T cell receptor beta chains follows, all from one sample in a study of blood T cell repertoires in COVID-19. Generated by immunoSEQ multiplex PCR, the TCRdb table keeps only in-frame clones and is missing some. Among 100,000 or so clones listed, 91% were seen once. Material: peripheral blood. All receptors come from a man between 45 and 60 years old with acute or convalescent COVID-19. Both conserved end residues are part of each CDR3. D genes are given only for firm matches. Clone size, where shown, is once, few, many, or a class for clones that have expanded.

TGTGCCAGCAGCCCCACCGCGGGGACCACAGATACGCAGTATTTT | CASSPTAGTTDTQYF | TRBV5-4 | - | - | TRBJ2-3
TGTGCCACCAGCAGAGATTCCCTCTCTGGAAACACCATATATTTT | CATSRDSLSGNTIYF | TRBV15 | - | - | TRBJ1-3
TGTGCCAGCAGTCCTTTGGCGGGGGGCTACCAAGAGACCCAGTACTTC | CASSPLAGGYQETQYF | TRBV7-9 | TRBD2 | once | TRBJ2-5
TGTGCCAGCAGCCCTATAGTGGACAGGGGAAGGAGCACAGATACGCAGTATTTT | CASSPIVDRGRSTDTQYF | TRBV21-1 | - | once | TRBJ2-3
TGCGCCAGCACACAGAACCCTAACTATGGCTACACCTTC | CASTQNPNYGYTF | TRBV4-1 | - | - | TRBJ1-2
TGTGCCAGCAGCCAACTCCCCCTAGGGGTCTCTGGAAACACCATATATTTT | CASSQLPLGVSGNTIYF | TRBV3-1/TRBV3-2 | - | - | TRBJ1-3
TGTGCCAATCACGTGATCCCGAGGAGCTCTGGAAACACCATATATTTT | CANHVIPRSSGNTIYF | TRBV7-9 | - | - | TRBJ1-3
TGTGCCAGCAGTCCACAGGGCTCTGGGGCCAACGTCCTGACTTTC | CASSPQGSGANVLTF | TRBV6-6 | - | - | TRBJ2-6
TGTGCCAGCAGCGTAGTGGACAGAGCTAACTATGGCTACACCTTC | CASSVVDRANYGYTF | TRBV9 | - | - | TRBJ1-2
TGTGCCAGCAGTTCCACGGGACAATCGGATGGAGGGGCCAACGTCCTGACTTTC | CASSSTGQSDGGANVLTF | TRBV27 | - | - | TRBJ2-6
TGTGCCAGCAGGGGAGGGGCTTATAGCAATCAGCCCCAGCATTTT | CASRGGAYSNQPQHF | TRBV28 | - | once | TRBJ1-5
TGTGCCAGCAGCCCCGAGGCTGATTCACCCCTCCACTTT | CASSPEADSPLHF | TRBV3-1/TRBV3-2 | - | - | TRBJ1-6
TGTGCCAGTAGTATTGACAGGGGTAATCAGCCCCAGCATTTT | CASSIDRGNQPQHF | TRBV19 | TRBD1 | - | TRBJ1-5
TGTGCCAGCAGCCAAGATAGGGAGGAAAATGAGCAGTTCTTC | CASSQDREENEQFF | TRBV4-2 | - | - | TRBJ2-1
TGTGCCAGCAGCCTGGGACTAGCGGACTACGAGCAGTACTTC | CASSLGLADYEQYF | TRBV5-4 | TRBD2 | - | TRBJ2-7
TGTGCCAGCAGCCAGGATCCAGGGGTATTAGGAAACACCATATATTTT | CASSQDPGVLGNTIYF | TRBV3-1/TRBV3-2 | - | - | TRBJ1-3
TGTGCCAGCAGTTACCTCTCGGGAGGGATTGGGGAGCAGTACTTC | CASSYLSGGIGEQYF | TRBV28 | TRBD2 | - | TRBJ2-7